What follows describes a single T cell receptor beta chain. One end of the junction varies from germline; a read error may be responsible. These data belong to a study of blood T cells in healthy people across ages. A second PCR of roughly 7 to 11 cycles used a sample-barcoded 5' primer and a J-beta primer mix. TCRdb used MiXCR to reprocess the 5' RACE reads, holding one entry per CDR3 protein. The table has 1.5 million to 2 million distinct CDR3 sequences, about 30% seen once. The CDR3 consists of 15 residues. The germline V gene encodes CDR1 SNHLY and CDR2 FYNNEI. This sequence was found in a woman in her thirties in good health. The chain combines TRBV2 with TRBJ2-5; a weak D match, TRBD1 (5 bases). Sequenced material: blood. CDR3 sequence: CAGSEAKRQKETQYF. For the CDR3, the DNA is TGTGCCGGCAGTGAAGCGAAACGACAGAAAGAGACCCAGTACTTC.